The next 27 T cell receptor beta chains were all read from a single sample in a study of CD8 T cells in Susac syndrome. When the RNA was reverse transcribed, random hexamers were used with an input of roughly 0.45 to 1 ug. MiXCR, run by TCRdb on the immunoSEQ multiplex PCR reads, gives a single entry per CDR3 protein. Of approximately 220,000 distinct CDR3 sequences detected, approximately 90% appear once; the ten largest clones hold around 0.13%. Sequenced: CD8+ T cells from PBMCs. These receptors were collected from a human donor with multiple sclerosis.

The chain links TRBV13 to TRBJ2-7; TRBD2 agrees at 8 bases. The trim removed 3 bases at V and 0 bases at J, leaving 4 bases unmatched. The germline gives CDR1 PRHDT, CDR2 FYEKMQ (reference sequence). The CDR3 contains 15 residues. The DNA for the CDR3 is TGTGCCAGCAGCTTGAGCAGCGGGGGCTCCTACGAGCAGTACTTC. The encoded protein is CASSLSSGGSYEQYF.

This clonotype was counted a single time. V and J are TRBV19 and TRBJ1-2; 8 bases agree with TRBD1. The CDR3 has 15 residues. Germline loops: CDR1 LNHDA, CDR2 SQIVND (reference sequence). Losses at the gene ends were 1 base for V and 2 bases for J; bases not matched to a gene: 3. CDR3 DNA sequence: TGTGCCAGTAGTATAGGCCGACAGGGGAACTATGGCTACACCTTC. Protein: CASSIGRQGNYGYTF.

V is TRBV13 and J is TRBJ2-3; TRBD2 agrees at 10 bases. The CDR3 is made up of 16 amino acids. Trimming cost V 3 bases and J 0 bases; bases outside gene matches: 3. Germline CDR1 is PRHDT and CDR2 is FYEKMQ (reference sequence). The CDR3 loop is CASSFSGGPSTDTQYF. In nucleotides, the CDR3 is TGTGCCAGCAGCTTTAGCGGGGGGCCCAGCACAGATACGCAGTATTTT.

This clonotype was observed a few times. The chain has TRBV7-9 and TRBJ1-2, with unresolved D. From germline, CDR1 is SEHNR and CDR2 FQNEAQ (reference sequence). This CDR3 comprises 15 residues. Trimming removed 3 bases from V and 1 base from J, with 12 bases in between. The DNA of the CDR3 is TGTGCCAGCAGCTTTACCAGCCCGGATAACTATGGCTACACCTTC. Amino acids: CASSFTSPDNYGYTF.

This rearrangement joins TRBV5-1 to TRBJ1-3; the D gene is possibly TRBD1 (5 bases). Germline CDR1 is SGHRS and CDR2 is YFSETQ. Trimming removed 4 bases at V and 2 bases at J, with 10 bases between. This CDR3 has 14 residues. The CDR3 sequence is CASSPGAAGNTIYF. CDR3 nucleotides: TGCGCCAGCAGCCCCGGGGCTGCTGGAAACACCATATATTTT.

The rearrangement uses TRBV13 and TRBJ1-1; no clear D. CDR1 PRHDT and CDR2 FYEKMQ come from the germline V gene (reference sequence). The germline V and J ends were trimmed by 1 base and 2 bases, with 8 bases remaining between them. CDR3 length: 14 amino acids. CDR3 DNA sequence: TGTGCCAGCAGCTTAGCCAGGCCCAACACTGAAGCTTTCTTT. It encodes CASSLARPNTEAFF.

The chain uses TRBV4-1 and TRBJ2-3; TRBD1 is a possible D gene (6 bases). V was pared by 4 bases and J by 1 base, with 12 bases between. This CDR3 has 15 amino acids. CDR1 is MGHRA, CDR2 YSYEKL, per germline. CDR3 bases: TGCGCCAGCAGCCCCCAGGGGAAGGGCACAGATACGCAGTATTTT. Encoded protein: CASSPQGKGTDTQYF.

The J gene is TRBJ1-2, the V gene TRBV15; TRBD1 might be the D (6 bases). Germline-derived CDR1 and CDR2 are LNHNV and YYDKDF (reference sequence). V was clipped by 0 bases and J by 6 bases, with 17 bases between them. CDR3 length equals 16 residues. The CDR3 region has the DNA TGTGCCACCAGCAGAGATAGGGGGGGTTCGGCGAATGGCTACACCTTC. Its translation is CATSRDRGGSANGYTF.

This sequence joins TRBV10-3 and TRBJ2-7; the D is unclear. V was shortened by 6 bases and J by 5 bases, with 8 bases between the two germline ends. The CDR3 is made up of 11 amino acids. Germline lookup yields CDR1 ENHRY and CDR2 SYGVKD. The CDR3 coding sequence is TGTGCCATCAGAAAGGGCGACGAGCAGTACTTC. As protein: CAIRKGDEQYF.

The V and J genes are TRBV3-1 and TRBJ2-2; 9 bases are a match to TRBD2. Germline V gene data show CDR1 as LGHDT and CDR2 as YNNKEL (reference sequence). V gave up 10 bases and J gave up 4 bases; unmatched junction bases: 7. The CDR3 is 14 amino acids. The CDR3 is CATQAGGGTGELFF. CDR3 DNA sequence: TGTGCCACCCAAGCGGGGGGAGGCACCGGGGAGCTGTTTTTT.

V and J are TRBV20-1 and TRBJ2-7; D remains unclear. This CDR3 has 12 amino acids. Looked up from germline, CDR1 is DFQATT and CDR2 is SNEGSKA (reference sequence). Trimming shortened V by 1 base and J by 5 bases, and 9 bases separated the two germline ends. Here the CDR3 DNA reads TGCAGTGCTAGAGTGGAGTCCCACGAGCAGTACTTC. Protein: CSARVESHEQYF.

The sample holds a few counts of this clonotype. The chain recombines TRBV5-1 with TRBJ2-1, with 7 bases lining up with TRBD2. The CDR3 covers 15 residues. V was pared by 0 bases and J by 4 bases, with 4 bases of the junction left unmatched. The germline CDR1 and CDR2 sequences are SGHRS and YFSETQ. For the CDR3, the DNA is TGCGCCAGCAGCTTGGAGGCGGGGGAATACAATGAGCAGTTCTTC. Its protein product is CASSLEAGEYNEQFF.

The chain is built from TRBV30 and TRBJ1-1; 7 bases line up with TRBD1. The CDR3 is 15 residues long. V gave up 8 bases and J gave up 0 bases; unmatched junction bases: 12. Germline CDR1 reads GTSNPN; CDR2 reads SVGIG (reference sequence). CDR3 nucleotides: TGTGCCGGACAGGACATGACCCTGATGAACACTGAAGCTTTCTTT. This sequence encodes CAGQDMTLMNTEAFF. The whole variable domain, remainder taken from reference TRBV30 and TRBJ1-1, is SQTIHQWPATLVQPVGSPLSLECTVEGTSNPNLYWYRQAAGRGLQLLFYSVGIGQISSEVPQNLSASRPQDRQFILSSKKLLLSDSGFYLCAGQDMTLMNTEAFFGQGTRLTVV.

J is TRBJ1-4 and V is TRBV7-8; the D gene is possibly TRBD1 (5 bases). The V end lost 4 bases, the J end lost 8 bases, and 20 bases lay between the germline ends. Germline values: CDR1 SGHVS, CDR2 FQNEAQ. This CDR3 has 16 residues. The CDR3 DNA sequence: TGTGCCAGCAGCTCCACCGACAGCAGCGGGGTAGAAAAACTGTTTTTT. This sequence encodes CASSSTDSSGVEKLFF.

The CDR3 loop reads CASSYSIEGTAGHSPLHF. The CDR3 DNA reads as TGTGCCAGCAGTTACTCGATCGAGGGAACAGCGGGGCATTCACCCCTCCACTTT. The chain recombines TRBV6-5 with TRBJ1-6, with TRBD1 as a possible D gene (5 bases). Germline-derived CDR1 and CDR2 are MNHEY and SVGAGI. V was shortened by 0 bases and J by 8 bases, with 20 bases between the two germline ends. The CDR3 loop spans 18 amino acids.

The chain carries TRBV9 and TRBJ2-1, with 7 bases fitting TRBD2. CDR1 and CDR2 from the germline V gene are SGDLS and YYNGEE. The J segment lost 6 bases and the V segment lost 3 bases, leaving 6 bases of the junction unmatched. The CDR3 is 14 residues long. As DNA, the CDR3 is TGTGCCAGCAGCGCGTCTAGCGGTGGCAATGAGCAGTTCTTC. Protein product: CASSASSGGNEQFF.

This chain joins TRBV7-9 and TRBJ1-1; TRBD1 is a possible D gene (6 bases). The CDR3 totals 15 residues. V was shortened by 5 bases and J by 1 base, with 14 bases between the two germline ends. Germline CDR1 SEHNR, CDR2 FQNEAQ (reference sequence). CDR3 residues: CASSPRGHSNTEAFF. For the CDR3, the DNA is TGTGCCAGCAGCCCAAGGGGACACTCGAACACTGAAGCTTTCTTT. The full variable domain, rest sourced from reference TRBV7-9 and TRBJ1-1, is DTGVSQNPRHKITKRGQNVTFRCDPISEHNRLYWYRQTLGQGPEFLTYFQNEAQLEKSRLLSDRFSAERPKGSFSTLEIQRTEQGDSAMYLCASSPRGHSNTEAFFGQGTRLTVV.

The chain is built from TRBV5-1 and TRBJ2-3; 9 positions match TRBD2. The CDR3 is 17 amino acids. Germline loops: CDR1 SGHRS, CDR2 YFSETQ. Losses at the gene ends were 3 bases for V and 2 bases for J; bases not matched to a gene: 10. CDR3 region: CASSSTPGLAITDTQYF. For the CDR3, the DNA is TGCGCCAGCAGCTCCACCCCGGGACTAGCAATCACAGATACGCAGTATTTT.

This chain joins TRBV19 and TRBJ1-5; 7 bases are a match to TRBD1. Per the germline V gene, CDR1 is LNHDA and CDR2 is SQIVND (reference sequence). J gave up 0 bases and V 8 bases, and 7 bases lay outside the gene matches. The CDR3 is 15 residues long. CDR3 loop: CASAGTADSNQPQHF. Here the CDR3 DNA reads TGTGCCAGTGCCGGGACAGCCGATAGCAATCAGCCCCAGCATTTT.

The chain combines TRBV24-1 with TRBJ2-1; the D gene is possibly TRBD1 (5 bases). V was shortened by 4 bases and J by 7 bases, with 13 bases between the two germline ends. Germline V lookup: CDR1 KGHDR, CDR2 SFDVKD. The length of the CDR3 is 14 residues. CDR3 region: CATSDEDKSNEQFF. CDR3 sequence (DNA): TGTGCCACCAGTGACGAGGACAAATCGAATGAGCAGTTCTTC.

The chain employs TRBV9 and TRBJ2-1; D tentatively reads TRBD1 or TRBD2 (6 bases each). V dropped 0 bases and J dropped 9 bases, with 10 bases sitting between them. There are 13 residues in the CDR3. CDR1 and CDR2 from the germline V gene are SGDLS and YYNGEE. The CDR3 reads CASSVEGGSEQFF. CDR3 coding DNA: TGTGCCAGCAGCGTAGAGGGGGGCAGTGAGCAGTTCTTC.

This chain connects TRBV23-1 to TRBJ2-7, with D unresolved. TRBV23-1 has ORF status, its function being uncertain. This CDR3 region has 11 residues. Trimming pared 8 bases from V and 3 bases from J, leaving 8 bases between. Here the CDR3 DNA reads TGCGCCAGCCGACTCAGCTACGAGCAGTACTTC. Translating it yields CASRLSYEQYF.

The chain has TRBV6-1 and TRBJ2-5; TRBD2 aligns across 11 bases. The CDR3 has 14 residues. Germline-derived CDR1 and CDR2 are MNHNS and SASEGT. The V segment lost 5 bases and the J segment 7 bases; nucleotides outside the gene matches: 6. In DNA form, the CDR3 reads TGTGCCAGCAGTCCGGGACTAGCGGAAAGGACCCAGTACTTC. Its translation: CASSPGLAERTQYF.

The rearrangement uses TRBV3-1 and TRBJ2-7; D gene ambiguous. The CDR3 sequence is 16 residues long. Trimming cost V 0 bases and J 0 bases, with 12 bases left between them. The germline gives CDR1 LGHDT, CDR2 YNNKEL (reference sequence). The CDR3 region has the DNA TGTGCCAGCAGCCAAGATGGAGCCCTTTACTCCTACGAGCAGTACTTC. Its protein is CASSQDGALYSYEQYF.

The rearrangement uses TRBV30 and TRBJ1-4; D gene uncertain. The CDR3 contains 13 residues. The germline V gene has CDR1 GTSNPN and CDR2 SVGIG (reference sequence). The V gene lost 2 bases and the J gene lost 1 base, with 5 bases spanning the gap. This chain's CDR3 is CAWSTGTNEKLFF. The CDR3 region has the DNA TGTGCCTGGAGTACGGGAACTAATGAAAAACTGTTTTTT.

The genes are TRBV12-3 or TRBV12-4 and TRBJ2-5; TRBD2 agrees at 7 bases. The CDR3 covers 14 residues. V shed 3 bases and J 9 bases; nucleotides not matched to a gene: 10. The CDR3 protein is CASSFGVERGPQYF. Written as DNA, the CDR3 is TGTGCCAGCAGTTTCGGCGTTGAGCGGGGTCCCCAGTACTTC.

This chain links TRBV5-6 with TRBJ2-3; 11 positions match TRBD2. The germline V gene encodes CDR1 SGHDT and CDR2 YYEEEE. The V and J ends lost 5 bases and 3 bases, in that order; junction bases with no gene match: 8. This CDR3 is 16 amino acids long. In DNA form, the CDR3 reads TGTGCCAGCAGGAAACGACTAGCGGGATTAACAGATACGCAGTATTTT. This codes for CASRKRLAGLTDTQYF.